The clone carrying this T cell receptor (beta chain) was recorded at least ten times. Its specificity is unknown. The data are from a study of T cells in Graves' hyperthyroidism and ophthalmopathy. General study points: Most thyroid clonotypes with frequency above 0.001 were detected in blood. Before onset, ophthalmopathy was predicted by the model a median approximately 6.7 months earlier.

For the diagnoses, clinical symptoms, serum thyroxine and TRAb, thyroid ultrasound and orbital computed tomography were used. PBMCs were sourced from around 10 ml fresh peripheral blood. Trimming shortened V by 8 bases and J by 3 bases, and 16 bases separated the two germline ends. The CDR3 extends over 14 amino acids. Germline lookup yields CDR1 MNHEY and CDR2 SVGEGT. It was RNA transcripts that yielded the amplified TCR beta CDR3 regions. With the HTBI primer set, the TCR CDR3 went through a first round of RT-PCR. TCRdb ran MiXCR on the multiplex PCR reads and lists one entry per CDR3 protein. The sample lists some 600,000 distinct CDR3 sequences, around 14% seen once, with 5.8% in the top ten.

This chain connects TRBV6-2 or TRBV6-3 to TRBJ1-1; D is uncertain. Material for sequencing was blood. This sequence was found in a woman aged 25 to 39 with Graves' hyperthyroidism that later progressed to Graves' ophthalmopathy. The CDR3 DNA is TGTGCCAGCGGTGGGCTCAGGCAACACACTGAAGCTTTCTTT. Protein sequence: CASGGLRQHTEAFF.